This TCR beta chain is from a study of CXCR3-negative and CXCR3-positive naive CD8 T cells. Whole-study results and caveats: The study found CXCR3 expression partially decreased after cryopreservation and ran most assays on fresh PBMCs.

Regarding this clonotype: Its antigen is not known.

Germline CDR1 is DFQATT and CDR2 is SNEGSKA (reference sequence). The CDR3 has 11 residues. Via 5' RACE with UMI labels, TRB cDNA libraries were prepared. TCRdb reworked the 5' RACE reads into one entry per CDR3 protein, no DNA. The table for this sample gives tens of thousands of distinct CDR3 sequences. This TCR was sampled from a human donor in good health. Some clones in this sample may be carry-over from other donors' samples. The specimen was memory CD8+ T cells from blood. The V and J genes are TRBV20-1 and TRBJ2-1; checking the TCRdb D call of TRBD1 is not possible without DNA. CDR3: CSANRANEQFF.